This T cell receptor beta chain was sequenced during a study of a mutant IDH1 vaccine in newly diagnosed glioma. Study-level findings and limits: Shifts in the top peripheral T cell clonotypes seemed unrelated to pseudoprogression.

This clone appeared a few times. The antigen is undetermined. The time point is: baseline, week 1 (first vaccination visit). The treatment here: pre-vaccination baseline after standard-of-care therapy. The V and J ends lost 7 bases and 4 bases, in that order; junction bases with no gene match: 9. Germline V lookup: CDR1 LNHDA, CDR2 SQIVND (reference sequence). The CDR3 sequence is 15 residues long. TCRdb keeps only in-frame clones here, not all; method: immunoSEQ multiplex PCR. Counted here are 55,000 to 70,000 clones, 79% occurring once; the ten biggest clones make up approximately 8.2%. The sequence was obtained from a man between 50 and 59 years old with glioma. Sequences were derived from PBMCs, sampled from a glioma patient treated with radiotherapy, temozolomide or both. This sequence joins TRBV19 and TRBJ2-3; TRBD2 matches at 9 bases. The CDR3 loop is CASTPGRGGADTQYF. CDR3 coding DNA: TGTGCCAGTACCCCCGGGCGGGGGGGCGCAGATACGCAGTATTTT.